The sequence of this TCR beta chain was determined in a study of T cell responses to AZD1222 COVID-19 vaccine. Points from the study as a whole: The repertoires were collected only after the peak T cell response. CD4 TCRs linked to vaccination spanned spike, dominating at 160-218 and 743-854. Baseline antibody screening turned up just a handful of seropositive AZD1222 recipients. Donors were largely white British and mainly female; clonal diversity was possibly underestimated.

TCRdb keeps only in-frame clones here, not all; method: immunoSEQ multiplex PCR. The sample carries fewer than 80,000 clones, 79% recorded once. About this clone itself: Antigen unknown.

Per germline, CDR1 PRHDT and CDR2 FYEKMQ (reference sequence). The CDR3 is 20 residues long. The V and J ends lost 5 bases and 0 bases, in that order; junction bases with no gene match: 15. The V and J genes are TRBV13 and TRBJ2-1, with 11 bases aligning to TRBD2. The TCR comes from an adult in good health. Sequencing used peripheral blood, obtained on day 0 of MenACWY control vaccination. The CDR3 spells CASSARLAGISSSSYNEQFF. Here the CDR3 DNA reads TGTGCCAGCAGCGCAAGACTAGCGGGAATTAGTTCGAGCTCCTACAATGAGCAGTTCTTC.